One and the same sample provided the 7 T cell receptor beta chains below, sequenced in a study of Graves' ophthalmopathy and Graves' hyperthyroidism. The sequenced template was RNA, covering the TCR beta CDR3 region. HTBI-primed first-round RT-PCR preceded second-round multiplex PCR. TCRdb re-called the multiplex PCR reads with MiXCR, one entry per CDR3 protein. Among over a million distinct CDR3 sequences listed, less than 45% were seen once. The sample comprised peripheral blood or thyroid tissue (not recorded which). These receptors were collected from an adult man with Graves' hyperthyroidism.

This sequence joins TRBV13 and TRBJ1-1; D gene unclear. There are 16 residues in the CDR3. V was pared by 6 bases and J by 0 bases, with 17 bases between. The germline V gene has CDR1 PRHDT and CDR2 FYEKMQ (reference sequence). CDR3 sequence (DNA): TGTGCCAGCAGTCCGGCCCGAACCCGTATGAACACTGAAGCTTTCTTT. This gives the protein CASSPARTRMNTEAFF.

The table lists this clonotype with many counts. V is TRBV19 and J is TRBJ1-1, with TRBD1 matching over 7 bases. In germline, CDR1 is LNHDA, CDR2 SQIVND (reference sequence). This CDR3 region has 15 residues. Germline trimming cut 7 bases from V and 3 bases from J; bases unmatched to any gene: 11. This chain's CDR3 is CASTLQGSWHTEAFF. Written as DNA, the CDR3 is TGTGCCAGTACGTTACAGGGGTCGTGGCACACTGAAGCTTTCTTT.

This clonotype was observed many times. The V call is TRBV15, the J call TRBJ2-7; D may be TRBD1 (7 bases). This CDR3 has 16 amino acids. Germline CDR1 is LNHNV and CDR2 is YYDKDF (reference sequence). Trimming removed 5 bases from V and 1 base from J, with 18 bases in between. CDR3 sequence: CATSGSGQDYSYEQYF. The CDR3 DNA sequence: TGTGCCACCAGCGGGAGTGGACAGGACTATTCCTACGAGCAGTACTTC.

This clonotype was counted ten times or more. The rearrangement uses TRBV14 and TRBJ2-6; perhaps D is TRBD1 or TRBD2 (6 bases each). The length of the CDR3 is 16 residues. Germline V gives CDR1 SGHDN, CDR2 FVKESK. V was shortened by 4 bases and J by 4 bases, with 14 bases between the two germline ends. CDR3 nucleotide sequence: TGTGCCAGCAGCCTCCCGGGGGCGCGCGGGGCCAACGTCCTGACTTTC. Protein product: CASSLPGARGANVLTF.

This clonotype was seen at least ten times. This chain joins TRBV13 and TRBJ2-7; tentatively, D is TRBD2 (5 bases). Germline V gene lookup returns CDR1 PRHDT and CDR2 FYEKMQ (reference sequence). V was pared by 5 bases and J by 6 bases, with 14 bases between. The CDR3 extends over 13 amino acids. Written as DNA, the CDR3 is TGTGCCAGCAGCCGGGCACTGGCGGGCGAGCAGTACTTC. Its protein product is CASSRALAGEQYF.

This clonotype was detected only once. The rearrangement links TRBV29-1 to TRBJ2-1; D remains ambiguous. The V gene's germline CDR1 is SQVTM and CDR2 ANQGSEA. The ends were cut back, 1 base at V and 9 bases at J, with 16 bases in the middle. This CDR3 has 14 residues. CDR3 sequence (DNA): TGCAGCGTTGAAGTAACGCTTAGAGTAGTTGAGCAGTTCTTC. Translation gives CSVEVTLRVVEQFF.

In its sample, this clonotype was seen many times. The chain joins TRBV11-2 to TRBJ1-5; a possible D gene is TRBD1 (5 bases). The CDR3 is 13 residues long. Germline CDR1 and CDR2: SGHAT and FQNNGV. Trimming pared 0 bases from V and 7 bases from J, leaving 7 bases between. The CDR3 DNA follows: TGTGCCAGCAGCTTAGAGTGGGGCCAGCCCCAGCATTTT. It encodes CASSLEWGQPQHF.